This T cell receptor beta chain is from a study of T cells in Graves' hyperthyroidism and ophthalmopathy. General observations from the study: Patients with ophthalmopathy were separated from those with stable hyperthyroidism by a 13 V-J model. A median about 6.5 months before onset, the model predicted ophthalmopathy.

The study left out patients who had uncontrolled infection, other autoimmune disease, pregnancy or lactation. Diagnostic decisions used clinical symptoms, serum thyroxine and TRAb, thyroid ultrasound and orbital computed tomography. Per the germline V gene, CDR1 is SGHAT and CDR2 is FQNNGV. With 1 base removed from V and 4 bases from J, the gap between germline ends came to 16 bases. The CDR3 has 16 residues. Amplified regions were TCR beta CDR3 sequences from RNA transcripts. HTBI primers were used for first-round RT-PCR of the TCR CDR3. MiXCR, run by TCRdb on the multiplex PCR reads, gives a single entry per CDR3 protein. The sample records 480,000 or so distinct CDR3 sequences, approximately 49% being singletons. Concerning this clonotype: Its cognate antigen is unknown.

The sample comprised peripheral blood or thyroid tissue (not recorded which). This chain connects TRBV11-2 to TRBJ1-1; D not resolved. This receptor was identified in an adult woman with Graves' disease, either hyperthyroidism or ophthalmopathy (not recorded which). The CDR3 sequence: CASSLAVGLSITEAFF. Written as DNA, the CDR3 is TGTGCCAGCAGCTTAGCGGTCGGCCTCTCGATCACTGAAGCTTTCTTT.